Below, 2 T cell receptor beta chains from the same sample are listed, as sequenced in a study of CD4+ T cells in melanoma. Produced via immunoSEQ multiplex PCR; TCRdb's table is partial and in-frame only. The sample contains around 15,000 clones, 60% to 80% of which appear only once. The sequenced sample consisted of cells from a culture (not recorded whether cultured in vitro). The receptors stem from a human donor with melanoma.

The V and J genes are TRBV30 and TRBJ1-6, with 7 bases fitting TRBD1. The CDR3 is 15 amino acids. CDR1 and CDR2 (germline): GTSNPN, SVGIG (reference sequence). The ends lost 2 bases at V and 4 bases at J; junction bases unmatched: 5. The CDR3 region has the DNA TGTGCCTGGAGTAAGCCGGGACAGTATAATTCACCCCTCCACTTT. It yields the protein CAWSKPGQYNSPLHF.

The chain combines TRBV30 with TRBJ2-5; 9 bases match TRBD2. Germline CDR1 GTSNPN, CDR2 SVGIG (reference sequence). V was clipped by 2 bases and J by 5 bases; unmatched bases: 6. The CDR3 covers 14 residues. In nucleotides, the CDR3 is TGTGCCTGGAGTACGCGGGGGGGCGGGGAGACCCAGTACTTC. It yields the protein CAWSTRGGGETQYF. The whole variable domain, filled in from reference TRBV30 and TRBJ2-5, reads SQTIHQWPATLVQPVGSPLSLECTVEGTSNPNLYWYRQAAGRGLQLLFYSVGIGQISSEVPQNLSASRPQDRQFILSSKKLLLSDSGFYLCAWSTRGGGETQYFGPGTRLLVL.